This passage covers 22 T cell receptor beta chains from one sample sequenced in a study of shared clonotypes between healthy human individuals. Clones were read by immunoSEQ multiplex PCR, and TCRdb kept only the in-frame ones, dropping some. Among about 2 million clones listed, about 95% were seen once. CD45RO-negative CD8 cells positively selected for CCR7 made up the naive population, which excluded terminally differentiated effector memory CD45RA+ cells. Sequenced material: naive CD8+ T cells sorted from blood. These receptors were taken from a man aged 18 to 29 in good health.

The chain combines TRBV27 with TRBJ1-2; weak D call: TRBD1 (6 bases). The V gene's germline CDR1 is MNHEY and CDR2 SMNVEV (reference sequence). With 5 bases removed from V and 4 bases from J, the gap between germline ends came to 14 bases. CDR3 length equals 14 residues. The CDR3 DNA reads TGTGCCAGCAGTCCCTTCCGGGGGGCCTATGGCTACACCTTC. This sequence encodes CASSPFRGAYGYTF.

As regards this clone: The identical CDR3 is also encoded by other nucleotide sequences in the sample. This CDR3 is CASSPTGLNTEAFF. CDR3 coding DNA: TGCGCCAGCAGCCCGACAGGACTGAACACTGAAGCTTTCTTT. This chain connects TRBV4-1 to TRBJ1-1, with D maybe TRBD1 (6 bases). V lost 4 bases to trimming and J lost 0 bases, with 9 bases between them. The CDR3 spans 14 residues. Germline loops: CDR1 MGHRA, CDR2 YSYEKL.

This chain uses TRBV15 with TRBJ1-2, with 8 bases that match TRBD1. In germline, CDR1 is LNHNV, CDR2 YYDKDF (reference sequence). V shed 5 bases and J 5 bases; nucleotides not matched to a gene: 4. The CDR3 runs to 13 residues. CDR3 nucleotide sequence: TGTGCCACCAGCGGACAGGGATATTATGGCTACACCTTC. This gives the protein CATSGQGYYGYTF.

The rearrangement uses TRBV4-1 and TRBJ2-2, with 8 bases lining up with TRBD2. The V segment lost 4 bases and the J segment 8 bases; nucleotides outside the gene matches: 6. The CDR3 covers 14 residues. Per the germline V gene, CDR1 is MGHRA and CDR2 is YSYEKL. DNA for the CDR3: TGCGCCAGCAGCCGGGGACTAGATTCGGGGGAGCTGTTTTTT. This encodes CASSRGLDSGELFF.

Details on this clone: The same CDR3 is also encoded by other DNA sequences in this sample. The chain has TRBV19 and TRBJ2-7; 9 bases line up with TRBD1. The germline V gene encodes CDR1 LNHDA and CDR2 SQIVND (reference sequence). This CDR3 comprises 13 residues. V lost 5 bases, J lost 4 bases, and 3 bases stayed unmatched. CDR3 nucleotides: TGTGCCAGTAGTCCTGGGACAGGGTACGAGCAGTACTTC. It is translated as CASSPGTGYEQYF.

This clone is a singleton in its sample. This sequence joins TRBV5-5 and TRBJ2-3; D is undetermined. Germline lookup yields CDR1 SGHKS and CDR2 YYEKEE (reference sequence). V lost 4 bases to trimming and J lost 0 bases, with 12 bases between them. CDR3 length: 15 residues. CDR3 DNA: TGTGCCAGCAGCCCACTACTGTTGAGCACAGATACGCAGTATTTT. Amino acid sequence: CASSPLLLSTDTQYF.

The rearrangement joins TRBV10-3 to TRBJ1-1; D may be TRBD1 (5 bases). There are 14 residues in the CDR3. Germline-derived CDR1 and CDR2 are ENHRY and SYGVKD. Trimming shortened V by 10 bases and J by 5 bases, and 20 bases separated the two germline ends. In DNA, the CDR3 is TGTGCCACCGGCAGGGATTCGGAATGGACTGAAGCTTTCTTT. Its protein is CATGRDSEWTEAFF.

The chain joins TRBV27 to TRBJ2-4; D is uncertain. The CDR3 has 13 residues. The germline CDR1 and CDR2 sequences are MNHEY and SMNVEV (reference sequence). Deletions cut 6 bases from V and 4 bases from J, with 10 bases between. The CDR3 spells CASSPTNKNIQYF. Written as DNA, the CDR3 is TGTGCCAGCAGCCCGACGAATAAAAACATTCAGTACTTC.

Note on this clone: The identical CDR3 is also encoded by other nucleotide sequences in the sample. The V call is TRBV21-1, the J call TRBJ2-7; the table calls TRBD1, which could not be checked here. TRBV21-1 is termed a pseudogene. There are 14 residues in the CDR3. The CDR3 spells CASSKGRGSYEQYF. CDR3 nucleotide sequence: TGTGCCAGCAGCAAAGGCAGGGGGTCCTACGAGCAGTACTTC.

The gene calls are TRBV5-1 and TRBJ2-2, with 7 bases matching TRBD1. V shed 3 bases and J 7 bases; nucleotides not matched to a gene: 9. The CDR3 loop spans 15 amino acids. CDR1 is SGHRS and CDR2 is YFSETQ in the germline V gene. In nucleotides, the CDR3 is TGCGCCAGCAGCTCACCCGGACAGGCCCTCGGGGAGCTGTTTTTT. It is translated as CASSSPGQALGELFF.

This chain links TRBV2 with TRBJ2-1; 14 bases match TRBD2. V shed 6 bases and J 8 bases; nucleotides not matched to a gene: 15. Per the germline V gene, CDR1 is SNHLY and CDR2 is FYNNEI. CDR3 length: 18 amino acids. The CDR3 nucleotides are TGTGCCAGCAGGCCCCTCCCCGGGACTAGCGGGAGCCGGGATGAGCAGTTCTTC. This codes for CASRPLPGTSGSRDEQFF. The full variable domain, its missing parts supplied by reference TRBV2 and TRBJ2-1, is EPEVTQTPSHQVTQMGQEVILRCVPISNHLYFYWYRQILGQKVEFLVSFYNNEISEKSEIFDDQFSVERPDGSNFTLKIRSTKLEDSAMYFCASRPLPGTSGSRDEQFFGPGTRLTVL.

The gene calls are TRBV27 and TRBJ2-3, with TRBD2 matching 8 bases. The germline V gene has CDR1 MNHEY and CDR2 SMNVEV (reference sequence). V was pared by 5 bases and J by 5 bases, with 6 bases of the junction left unmatched. This CDR3 is built from 14 residues. CDR3 DNA sequence: TGTGCCAGCAGTCCCCAGAGCGGGGGAGATACGCAGTATTTT. It codes for CASSPQSGGDTQYF.

In this sample, this clone turned up once. DNA of the CDR3: TGTGCCAGCAGTGAAGCACATCGGGCAGGGTCGGCCACTGAAGCTTTCTTT. Its protein is CASSEAHRAGSATEAFF. The chain joins TRBV6-1 to TRBJ1-1, with D possibly being TRBD1 (5 bases). CDR3 length: 17 amino acids. Germline loops: CDR1 MNHNS, CDR2 SASEGT. Trimming shortened V by 0 bases and J by 4 bases, and 18 bases separated the two germline ends.

V usage is TRBV6-7 and J usage is TRBJ2-1; D gene uncertain. TRBV6-7 is an ORF, with its function uncertain. V was cut by 2 bases and J by 3 bases, with 14 bases left in between. The CDR3 consists of 16 residues. CDR3 amino acids: CASSYPPRKNYNEQFF. CDR3 nucleotides: TGTGCCAGCAGTTACCCCCCTAGGAAAAACTACAATGAGCAGTTCTTC.

The rearrangement joins TRBV28 to TRBJ1-2, with 8 bases that match TRBD1. V lost 6 bases and J lost 4; bases outside the gene matches: 16. This CDR3 has 17 residues. The germline gives CDR1 MDHEN, CDR2 SYDVKM. The CDR3 bases are TGTGCCAGCAGGGGGGTTCAACCAGGGGGCGCGATCTATGGCTACACCTTC. Protein product: CASRGVQPGGAIYGYTF.

CDR3 DNA sequence: TGTGCCAGCAGCTCCACCCTAGCGGGAGTGGCCGGGGAGCTGTTTTTT. It yields the protein CASSSTLAGVAGELFF. V gene TRBV7-9 combines with J gene TRBJ2-2; 10 bases match TRBD2. The junction had 8 bases not matched to a gene; V was cut back by 4 bases and J by 6 bases. Germline V gene data show CDR1 as SEHNR and CDR2 as FQNEAQ (reference sequence). The CDR3 consists of 16 residues.

This sequence joins TRBV6-1 and TRBJ2-7; TRBD1 aligns across 10 bases. CDR3 size: 18 residues. V lost 2 bases to trimming and J lost 4 bases; unmatched junction nucleotides: 14. In germline, CDR1 is MNHNS, CDR2 SASEGT. CDR3 sequence: CASSEFPLPGDRGYEQYF. As DNA, the CDR3 is TGTGCCAGCAGTGAATTTCCCCTTCCGGGGGACAGGGGTTACGAGCAGTACTTC.

V gene TRBV29-1 combines with J gene TRBJ2-6; no reliable D call. Trimming removed 4 bases from V and 4 bases from J, with 14 bases in between. In germline, CDR1 is SQVTM, CDR2 ANQGSEA. CDR3 length: 15 amino acids. CDR3 DNA: TGCAGCGTTGGGCCCGATGGACCCGGGGCCAACGTCCTGACTTTC. This gives the protein CSVGPDGPGANVLTF.

The V gene is TRBV11-2, the J gene TRBJ2-1, with D tentatively TRBD2 (5 bases). V was cut by 1 base and J by 4 bases, with 11 bases left in between. Germline-derived CDR1 and CDR2 are SGHAT and FQNNGV. This CDR3 has 15 amino acids. The CDR3 sequence: CASSLGGSLYNEQFF. The CDR3 nucleotides read TGTGCCAGCAGCTTAGGTGGGAGCCTTTACAATGAGCAGTTCTTC. The variable domain in full, with the rest retrieved from reference TRBV11-2 and TRBJ2-1, is EAGVAQSPRYKIIEKRQSVAFWCNPISGHATLYWYQQILGQGPKLLIQFQNNGVVDDSQLPKDRFSAERLKGVDSTLKIQPAKLEDSAVYLCASSLGGSLYNEQFFGPGTRLTVL.

J is TRBJ2-1 and V is TRBV6-5, with D possibly being TRBD1 or TRBD2 (5 bases each). Germline V CDR1 and CDR2: MNHEY, SVGAGI. Trimming took 6 bases from V and 8 from J, leaving 17 bases between them. The CDR3 is 14 amino acids. The CDR3 loop reads CASRDGTLGDEQFF. The CDR3 DNA sequence: TGTGCCAGCAGAGACGGGACCCTCGGTGATGAGCAGTTCTTC.

The chain has TRBV30 and TRBJ1-2; TRBD1 aligns across 7 bases. Germline loops: CDR1 GTSNPN, CDR2 SVGIG (reference sequence). The trim removed 2 bases at V and 4 bases at J, leaving 7 bases unmatched. This CDR3 has 14 amino acids. CDR3 residues: CAWSWDSLSYGYTF. CDR3 nucleotide sequence: TGTGCCTGGAGTTGGGACAGCCTTAGCTATGGCTACACCTTC.

As for this clone: The sample contains more than one DNA sequence encoding this CDR3. J is TRBJ2-1 and V is TRBV28; the match to TRBD2 covers 8 bases. Germline trimming cut 3 bases from V and 4 bases from J; bases unmatched to any gene: 2. The V gene's germline CDR1 is MDHEN and CDR2 SYDVKM. The CDR3 consists of 14 residues. This CDR3 is CASSFGGGYNEQFF. Written as DNA, the CDR3 is TGTGCCAGCAGTTTCGGGGGGGGATACAATGAGCAGTTCTTC.